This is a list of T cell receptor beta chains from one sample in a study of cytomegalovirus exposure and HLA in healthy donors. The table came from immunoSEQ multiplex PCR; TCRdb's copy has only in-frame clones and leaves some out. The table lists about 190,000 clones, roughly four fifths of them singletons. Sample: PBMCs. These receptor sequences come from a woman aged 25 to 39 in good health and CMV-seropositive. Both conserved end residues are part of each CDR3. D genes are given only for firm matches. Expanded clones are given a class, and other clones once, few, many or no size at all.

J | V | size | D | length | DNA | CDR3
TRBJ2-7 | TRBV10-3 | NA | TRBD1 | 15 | TGTGCCATCAGTGAGACAGGGGATAGCTCCTACGAGCAGTACTTC | CAISETGDSSYEQYF
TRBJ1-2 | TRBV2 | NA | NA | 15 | TGTGCCAGCAGTGAAGGGGCAGGTTGGGACTATGGCTACACCTTC | CASSEGAGWDYGYTF
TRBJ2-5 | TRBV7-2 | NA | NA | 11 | TGTGCCAGCAGCTTTCTCGAGACCCAGTACTTC | CASSFLETQYF
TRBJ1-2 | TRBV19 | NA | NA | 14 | TGTGCCAGTAGTTTGAGCGGGGGACTGGAAGGCTACACCTTC | CASSLSGGLEGYTF
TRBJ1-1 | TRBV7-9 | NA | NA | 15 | TGTGCCAGCAGCTTAGGAGGAGCCAGGGACACTGAAGCTTTCTTT | CASSLGGARDTEAFF
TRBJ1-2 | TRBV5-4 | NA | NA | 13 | TGTGCCAGCAGCTCTACAGGCCTCTATGGCTACACCTTC | CASSSTGLYGYTF
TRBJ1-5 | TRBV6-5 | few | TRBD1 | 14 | TGTGCCAGCAGTCTTCGGACAGGGGGTCAGCCCCAGCATTTT | CASSLRTGGQPQHF
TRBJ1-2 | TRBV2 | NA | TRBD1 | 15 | TGTGCCAGCAGCTCGCCCCGACAGGGTAATTATGGCTACACCTTC | CASSSPRQGNYGYTF
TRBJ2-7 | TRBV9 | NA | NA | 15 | TGTGCCAGCAGCCCCGCCCAACTAGTTCTCAACGAGCAGTACTTC | CASSPAQLVLNEQYF
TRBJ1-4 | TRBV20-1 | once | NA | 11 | TGCAGTGCTCGGCTGGGGCAAAAACTGTTTTTT | CSARLGQKLFF
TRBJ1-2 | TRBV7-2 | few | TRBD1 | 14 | TGTGCCAGCAGCTTAGTAGGGGCAGGGGGCGGCTACACCTTC | CASSLVGAGGGYTF
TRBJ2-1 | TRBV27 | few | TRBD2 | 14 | TGTGCCAGCAGTTTACGGCGGGAGAAAACTGAGCAGTTCTTC | CASSLRREKTEQFF
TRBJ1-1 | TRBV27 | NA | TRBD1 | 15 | TGTGCCAGCAGTTTAGGGGGGACAGGGGGCACTGAAGCTTTCTTT | CASSLGGTGGTEAFF
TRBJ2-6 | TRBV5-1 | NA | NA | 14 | TGCGCCAGCAGCTTGATGGGCGGGGCCAACGTCCTGACTTTC | CASSLMGGANVLTF
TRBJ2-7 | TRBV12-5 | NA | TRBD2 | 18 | TGTGCTAGTGGTTCCGGGACTAGCGGGAAGAAAAGCCCCTACGAGCAGTACTTC | CASGSGTSGKKSPYEQYF
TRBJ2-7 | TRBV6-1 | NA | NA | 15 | TGTGCCAGCAGTGCGTCGGCGAGGAGCTCCTACGAGCAGTACTTC | CASSASARSSYEQYF
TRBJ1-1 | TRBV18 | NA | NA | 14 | TGTGCCAGCTCTAGACAGATAATGAACACTGAAGCTTTCTTT | CASSRQIMNTEAFF